This entry lists 6 T cell receptor beta chains sequenced from one sample in a study of T cell repertoires in cytomegalovirus infection. TCRdb itself ran the reads through MiXCR, one entry per CDR3 protein. The sample gives 700,000 to 900,000 distinct CDR3 sequences, about 27% of which show up once; roughly 14% is in the top ten. The antigens these receptors bind are not known. The sample here was cultured CD8+ T cells from PBMCs, taken from culture after CMV antigen stimulation. These receptors all come from a human donor in good health (CMV status not recorded). Some clones in this sample may be carry-over from other donors' samples.

The chain has TRBV12-5 and TRBJ1-2; 8 bases line up with TRBD1. The CDR3 totals 18 residues. With V trimmed by 3 bases and J by 1 base, 13 bases remained unmatched. The germline CDR1 and CDR2 sequences are LGHNT and FRNRAP. Here the CDR3 DNA reads TGTGCTAGTGGTTTTTATACGGGACAGGCCTCTCTTAACTATGGCTACACCTTC. Encoded protein: CASGFYTGQASLNYGYTF.

This clonotype came up a few times. CDR3 sequence (DNA): TGTGCCAGCAGTTTATCGAAGGGGTTGCTACCCCTCCACTTT. Amino acid sequence: CASSLSKGLLPLHF. This chain joins TRBV27 and TRBJ1-6, with D possibly TRBD1 on 5 matching bases. Germline CDR1 and CDR2: MNHEY and SMNVEV (reference sequence). V was cut by 0 bases and J by 12 bases, with 12 bases left in between. The CDR3 spans 14 residues.

This clonotype occurred many times. The chain uses TRBV6-2 or TRBV6-3 and TRBJ2-5; 8 nucleotides agree with TRBD2. Germline V CDR1 and CDR2: MNHEY, SVGEGT. V was pared by 2 bases and J by 1 base, with 3 bases of the junction left unmatched. The CDR3 extends over 15 amino acids. CDR3 sequence (DNA): TGTGCCAGCAGTTACGCCGGGACTAGCCAAGAGACCCAGTACTTC. This gives the protein CASSYAGTSQETQYF.

This clonotype was observed a few times. The rearrangement joins TRBV6-1 to TRBJ2-7; 11 positions agree with TRBD1. CDR1 MNHNS and CDR2 SASEGT come from the germline V gene. The CDR3 runs to 15 residues. With V trimmed by 3 bases and J by 3 bases, 4 bases remained unmatched. The CDR3, as DNA: TGTGCCAGCAGTGACCGGGACAGGGGGAACTACGAGCAGTACGTC. This sequence encodes CASSDRDRGNYEQYV.

This clonotype was found many times. The V call is TRBV5-1, the J call TRBJ2-3; 10 positions agree with TRBD2. Germline loops: CDR1 SGHRS, CDR2 YFSETQ. Trimming cost V 1 base and J 2 bases; bases outside gene matches: 1. The CDR3 contains 15 residues. CDR3 DNA: TGCGCCAGCAGCTTGACTAGCGGGGTCACAGATACGCAGTATTTT. It codes for CASSLTSGVTDTQYF.

This clonotype was observed many times. V gene TRBV7-2 combines with J gene TRBJ1-1; perhaps TRBD1 as D (5 bases). There are 14 residues in the CDR3. Per the germline V gene, CDR1 is SGHTA and CDR2 is FQGNSA. V was clipped by 4 bases and J by 6 bases, with 15 bases between them. This chain's CDR3 is CASSYFHAGAEAFF. Written as DNA, the CDR3 is TGTGCCAGCAGCTATTTTCACGCGGGGGCTGAAGCTTTCTTT.